One sample yielded the 5 T cell receptor beta chains listed below, sequenced in a study of blood T cells in healthy people across ages (dated by TCRdb to between 2014 and 2016). The method was 5' RACE. Sequencing was performed on an Illumina HiSeq 2500. A second PCR of roughly 7 to 11 cycles was performed with a sample-barcoded 5' primer and a J-beta primer mix. The public reads were reprocessed in TCRdb via fastp at Q25 and MiXCR, keeping in-frame beta chains. Each CDR3 protein appears once, grouped with its most common genes and DNA. The sample has roughly 800,000 distinct CDR3 sequences on record, 40% to 65% of them singletons. Of the sample, about 38% falls within the top ten clones. Sequencing input: blood. All receptors come from an elderly man in good health.

This rearrangement joins TRBV2 to TRBJ2-7; TRBD2 agrees at 9 bases. The CDR3 totals 13 residues. In germline, CDR1 is SNHLY, CDR2 FYNNEI. V lost 6 bases to trimming and J lost 5 bases; unmatched junction nucleotides: 5. The CDR3 region is CASRHLAGHEQYF. CDR3 in DNA: TGTGCCAGCAGACACCTAGCGGGGCACGAGCAGTACTTC.

The chain carries TRBV5-1 and TRBJ2-1; 7 positions agree with TRBD1. The J call is uncertain, as TRBJ2-7 better fits the DNA end. From germline, CDR1 is SGHRS and CDR2 YFSETQ. This CDR3 has 16 amino acids. The CDR3 sequence: CASSLTGETSYYEQYF. The CDR3 region has the DNA TGCGCCAGCAGCTTAACAGGGGAAACTTCCTACTACGAGCAGTACTTC.

The CDR3 sequence: CASSLAGTSGRNLEQYF. CDR3 DNA sequence: TGTGCCAGCAGCTTGGCGGGGACTAGCGGGAGAAATTTGGAGCAGTACTTC. The chain joins TRBV5-6 to TRBJ2-5; 14 nucleotides match TRBD2. Trimming removed 0 bases from V and 11 bases from J; junction bases left unmatched: 12. The germline CDR1 and CDR2 sequences are SGHDT and YYEEEE. The CDR3 totals 17 residues.

The chain uses TRBV7-2 and TRBJ2-7; 7 positions agree with TRBD2. The CDR3 is made up of 15 amino acids. Looked up from germline, CDR1 is SGHTA and CDR2 is FQGNSA. The J segment lost 6 bases and the V segment lost 1 base, leaving 9 bases of the junction unmatched. In DNA form, the CDR3 reads TGTGCCAGCAGCTTAGGACGAACGGGAGGAGGCGAGCAGTACTTC. Amino acids: CASSLGRTGGGEQYF.

The rearrangement uses TRBV9 and TRBJ2-3; D is uncertain. CDR3 length: 12 amino acids. Per germline, CDR1 SGDLS and CDR2 YYNGEE. Trimming took 3 bases from V and 4 from J, leaving 6 bases between them. The CDR3 spells CASSAVADTQYF. CDR3 bases: TGTGCCAGCAGCGCAGTAGCAGATACGCAGTATTTT.